The 18 T cell receptor beta chains below were found in one sample sequenced in a study of blood T cells in healthy people across ages. With a J-beta primer mix and a sample-barcoded 5' primer, a second PCR ran about 7 to 11 cycles. TCRdb itself ran the 5' RACE reads through MiXCR, one entry per CDR3 protein. The sample records some 1.4 million distinct CDR3 sequences, around 42% being singletons. Sequenced input: blood. The receptors here all came from a woman aged 18-35 years in good health.

A single count supports this clonotype. This chain joins TRBV7-2 and TRBJ2-5; D is tentatively TRBD1 or TRBD2 (5 bases each). With the DNA end fitting TRBJ2-7 better, the J assignment may be wrong. CDR1 is SGHTA, CDR2 FQGNSA, per germline. The CDR3 is 12 amino acids. CDR3 DNA sequence: TGTGCCAGCACCGATCCGGGGCACGAGCAGTACTTC. This sequence encodes CASTDPGHEQYF.

The V and J genes are TRBV20-1 and TRBJ1-2; 8 bases line up with TRBD1. Germline lookup yields CDR1 DFQATT and CDR2 SNEGSKA (reference sequence). The CDR3 consists of 12 residues. V shed 6 bases and J 8 bases; nucleotides not matched to a gene: 8. The CDR3 coding sequence is TGCAGTGCGCCGGACAGGGCTAGCGGCTACACCTTC. This sequence encodes CSAPDRASGYTF.

The chain employs TRBV5-1 and TRBJ2-1; D call uncertain. Germline values: CDR1 SGHRS, CDR2 YFSETQ. CDR3 length: 12 residues. Trimming took 1 base from V and 7 from J, leaving 6 bases between them. CDR3 protein: CASSLKVNEQFF. The CDR3 bases are TGCGCCAGCAGCTTGAAAGTGAATGAGCAGTTCTTC.

This clonotype was counted once. This rearrangement joins TRBV15 to TRBJ2-3; the D gene is possibly TRBD1 (6 bases). This CDR3 is built from 13 residues. V lost 4 bases and J lost 8, with 13 bases in between. CDR1 LNHNV and CDR2 YYDKDF come from the germline V gene (reference sequence). The CDR3 DNA is TGTGCCACCAGCACCTACAGGGATGGTACGCAGTATTTT. Its protein is CATSTYRDGTQYF.

This clonotype was recorded a few times. The chain carries TRBV21-1 and TRBJ2-3; the table's D call, TRBD1, was not checked against the DNA. TRBV21-1 is described as a pseudogene. The CDR3 runs 15 residues. As DNA, the CDR3 is TGTGCCAGCAGCTCCCGGGACAGGGTTGTAGATACGCAGTATTTT. Protein sequence: CASSSRDRVVDTQYF.

In regard to this clonotype: The junction and the germline gene differ at one end; a read error may be behind it. The rearrangement joins TRBV7-2 to TRBJ2-3; 10 bases match TRBD2. The CDR3 contains 16 residues. In germline, CDR1 is SGHTA, CDR2 FQGNSA. The CDR3 nucleotides are TGTGCCAGCAGCTTAAACAGCGGGGGGGGGACAGATACGCAGTACTTT. Translating it yields CASSLNSGGGTDTQYF.

This clonotype appeared a single time. The chain carries TRBV20-1 and TRBJ1-1, with 8 bases lining up with TRBD1. CDR1 is DFQATT, CDR2 SNEGSKA, per germline (reference sequence). V was clipped by 1 base and J by 1 base; unmatched bases: 8. This CDR3 has 16 residues. CDR3 DNA: TGCAGTGCTAGAGGACTAGACAGGGGACCGAACACTGAAGCTTTCTTT. Protein: CSARGLDRGPNTEAFF.

The chain carries TRBV28 and TRBJ1-1, with a possible D match to TRBD1 (5 bases). The CDR3 totals 15 residues. CDR1 MDHEN and CDR2 SYDVKM come from the germline V gene. V lost 3 bases and J 0 bases, leaving 11 bases between the germline ends. The CDR3 spells CASSFVGTVNTEAFF. The CDR3 bases are TGTGCCAGCAGTTTCGTCGGGACGGTGAACACTGAAGCTTTCTTT.

This clonotype has a handful of counts. The chain has TRBV18 and TRBJ2-1, with TRBD2 matching over 11 bases. This CDR3 is 15 amino acids long. Germline V gene sequence: CDR1 KGHSH, CDR2 LQKENI. V shed 2 bases, J shed 10 bases, and the junction held 7 bases outside the gene matches. The CDR3 DNA reads as TGTGCCAGCTCACCAGGACTAGCGGGTATGGGGGAGCAGTTCTTC. This codes for CASSPGLAGMGEQFF.

Only a few counts were recorded for this clonotype. The V and J genes are TRBV29-1 and TRBJ1-2; D unclear. The CDR3 has 13 amino acids. Germline V gene data show CDR1 as SQVTM and CDR2 as ANQGSEA. The V and J ends lost 4 bases and 4 bases respectively, with 13 bases between them. Here the CDR3 reads CSVGQRQAYGYTF. DNA of the CDR3: TGCAGCGTTGGGCAGAGGCAGGCCTATGGCTACACCTTC.

The chain is built from TRBV7-9 and TRBJ2-3, with TRBD1 as a possible D gene (10 bases). V was shortened by 6 bases and J by 4 bases, with 32 bases between the two germline ends. Per germline, CDR1 SEHNR and CDR2 FQNEAQ (reference sequence). This CDR3 region has 20 residues. The CDR3 nucleotides read TGTGCCAGCAGTGAATGGGACAGGGGAATAGCGGGAGTACCGGCAGATACGCAGTATTTT. It encodes CASSEWDRGIAGVPADTQYF.

V usage is TRBV27 and J usage is TRBJ2-4, with 15 bases matching TRBD2. The DNA end favors TRBJ2-7, so the J call may be wrong. CDR1 MNHEY and CDR2 SMNVEV come from the germline V gene (reference sequence). The CDR3 has 17 residues. CDR3 amino acids: CASSNPGTSGGTYEQYF. The CDR3 DNA reads TGTGCCAGCAGTAACCCCGGGACTAGCGGGGGGACCTACGAGCAGTACTTC.

The CDR3: CASSLVGSTNEQFF. CDR3 in DNA: TGTGCCAGCAGCTTAGTCGGGAGTACAAATGAGCAGTTCTTC. The chain employs TRBV7-2 and TRBJ2-1; possibly TRBD2 for D (6 bases). V dropped 1 base and J dropped 7 bases, with 11 bases sitting between them. Germline V gene lookup returns CDR1 SGHTA and CDR2 FQGNSA. The CDR3 is 14 residues long.

This chain connects TRBV20-1 to TRBJ1-2; 7 positions agree with TRBD1. This CDR3 region has 13 residues. In germline, CDR1 is DFQATT, CDR2 SNEGSKA (reference sequence). V dropped 6 bases and J dropped 4; count of bases not matched to a gene: 8. CDR3 loop: CSARQGFSYGYTF. The DNA of the CDR3 is TGCAGTGCGCGACAGGGATTCTCCTATGGCTACACCTTC.

This chain links TRBV10-3 with TRBJ2-3; 7 nucleotides agree with TRBD1. The CDR3 runs to 17 residues. J lost 0 bases, V lost 5 bases, and 11 bases had no gene match. From germline, CDR1 is ENHRY and CDR2 SYGVKD. As DNA, the CDR3 is TGTGCCATCAGTTTTACAGAGACAGGGTACAGCACAGATACGCAGTATTTT. Residues: CAISFTETGYSTDTQYF.

This clonotype has more than one count but fewer than ten. The chain joins TRBV14 to TRBJ2-1; D is possibly TRBD2 (6 bases). Trimming took off 1 base at V and 5 bases at J, with 15 bases between the two ends. This CDR3 has 16 residues. Per the germline V gene, CDR1 is SGHDN and CDR2 is FVKESK. This chain's CDR3 is CASSQGAGRRNNEQFF. The CDR3 bases are TGTGCCAGCAGCCAAGGTGCCGGGAGAAGGAACAATGAGCAGTTCTTC.

V is TRBV10-3 and J is TRBJ2-1; the D gene is possibly TRBD2 (5 bases). This CDR3 comprises 14 residues. V lost 7 bases and J lost 2, with 12 bases in between. CDR1 and CDR2 from the germline V gene are ENHRY and SYGVKD. For the CDR3, the DNA is TGTGCCATCACAGGAAGCGGTGCCTACAATGAGCAGTTCTTC. It translates to CAITGSGAYNEQFF.

This sequence joins TRBV3-1 and TRBJ2-5; tentatively, D is TRBD2 (7 bases). The V gene lost 8 bases and the J gene lost 4 bases, with 26 bases spanning the gap. Germline CDR1 is LGHDT and CDR2 is YNNKEL (reference sequence). The CDR3 spans 17 residues. CDR3 protein: CASCPLGGGRAVETQYF. Written as DNA, the CDR3 is TGTGCCAGCTGCCCCCTGGGGGGCGGGAGAGCAGTAGAGACCCAGTACTTC.